This T cell receptor beta chain originates from a study of blood T cell repertoires in COVID-19. Study information: The United States, Italy and Spain were the sources of the acute and convalescent COVID-19 samples.

TCRdb's copy holds only in-frame clones and misses some; the assay was immunoSEQ multiplex PCR. The top ten clones hold about 9.4% of a sample with more than 350,000 clones, 80% to 90% of them seen once. Germline CDR1 is MNHEY and CDR2 is SMNVEV (reference sequence). CDR3 length equals 13 residues. V lost 6 bases, J lost 6 bases, and 12 bases lay in between. The gene calls are TRBV27 and TRBJ2-1, with D maybe TRBD2 (6 bases). Sequencing was done on a sample of PBMCs or T cells enriched from blood (not recorded which). The origin of this receptor is a woman between 50 and 59 years old who had recovered from COVID-19. CDR3 loop: CASRGYGGNEQFF. DNA for the CDR3: TGTGCCAGCAGGGGATACGGGGGCAATGAGCAGTTCTTC.